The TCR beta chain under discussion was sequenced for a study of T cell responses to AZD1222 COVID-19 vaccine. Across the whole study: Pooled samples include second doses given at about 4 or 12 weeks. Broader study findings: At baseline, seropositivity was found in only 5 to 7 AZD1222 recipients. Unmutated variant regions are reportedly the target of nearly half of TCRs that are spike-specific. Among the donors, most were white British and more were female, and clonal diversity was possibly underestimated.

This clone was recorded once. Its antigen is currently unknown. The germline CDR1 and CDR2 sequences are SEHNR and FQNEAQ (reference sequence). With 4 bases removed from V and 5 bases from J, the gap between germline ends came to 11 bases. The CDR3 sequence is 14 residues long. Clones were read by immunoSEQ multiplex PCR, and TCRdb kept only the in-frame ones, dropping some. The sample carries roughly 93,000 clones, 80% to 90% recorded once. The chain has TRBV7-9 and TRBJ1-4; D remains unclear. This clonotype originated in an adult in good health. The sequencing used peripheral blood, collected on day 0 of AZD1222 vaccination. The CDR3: CASSSGRANEKLFF. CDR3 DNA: TGTGCCAGCAGCTCCGGACGGGCGAATGAAAAACTGTTTTTT.